This T cell receptor (beta chain) was identified in a study of blood T cell repertoires in COVID-19. Study-wide background: Italy, Spain and the United States were the sources of the convalescent and acute COVID-19 samples. T cells, B-cell-depleted T cells, or PBMCs supplied cDNA or gDNA.

Deletions cut 2 bases from V and 0 bases from J, with 11 bases between. CDR1 and CDR2 (germline): LNHDA, SQIVND (reference sequence). The CDR3 runs to 17 residues. Profiling relied on immunoSEQ multiplex PCR, and the TCRdb table lists in-frame clones only, not all of them. Among 270,000 or so clones listed, about four fifths were seen once. This receptor was taken from a woman between 45 and 60 years old who had recovered from COVID-19. This sequence joins TRBV19 and TRBJ2-6; D remains ambiguous. The specimen sequenced was peripheral blood. The CDR3: CASSIMLSYSGANVLTF. The DNA of the CDR3 is TGTGCCAGTAGTATAATGCTTTCCTACTCTGGGGCCAACGTCCTGACTTTC. Drawing the rest from reference TRBV19 and TRBJ2-6, the complete variable domain is DGGITQSPKYLFRKEGQNVTLSCEQNLNHDAMYWYRQDPGQGLRLIYYSQIVNDFQKGDIAEGYSVSREKKESFPLTVTSAQKNPTAFYLCASSIMLSYSGANVLTFGAGSRLTVL.